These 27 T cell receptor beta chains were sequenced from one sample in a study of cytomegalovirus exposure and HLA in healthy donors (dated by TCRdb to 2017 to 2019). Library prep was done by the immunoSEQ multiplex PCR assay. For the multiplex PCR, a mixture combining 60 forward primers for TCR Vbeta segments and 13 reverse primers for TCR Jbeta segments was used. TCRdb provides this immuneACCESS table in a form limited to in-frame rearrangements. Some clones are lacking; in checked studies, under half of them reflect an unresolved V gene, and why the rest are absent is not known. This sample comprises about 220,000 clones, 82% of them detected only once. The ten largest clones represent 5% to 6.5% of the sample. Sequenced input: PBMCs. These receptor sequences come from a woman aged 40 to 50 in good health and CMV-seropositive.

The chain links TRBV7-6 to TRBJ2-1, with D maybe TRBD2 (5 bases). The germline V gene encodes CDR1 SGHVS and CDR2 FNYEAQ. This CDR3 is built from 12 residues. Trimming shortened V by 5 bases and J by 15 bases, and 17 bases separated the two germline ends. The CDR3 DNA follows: TGTGCCAGCAGCCCAGGTGGAGGAACCCTGTTCTTC. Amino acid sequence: CASSPGGGTLFF.

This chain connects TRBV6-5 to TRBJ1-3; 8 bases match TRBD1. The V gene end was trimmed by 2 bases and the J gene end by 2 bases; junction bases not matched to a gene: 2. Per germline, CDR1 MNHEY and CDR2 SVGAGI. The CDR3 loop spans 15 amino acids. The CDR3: CASSYGDRTGNTIYF. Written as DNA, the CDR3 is TGTGCCAGCAGTTACGGGGACAGGACTGGAAACACCATATATTTT.

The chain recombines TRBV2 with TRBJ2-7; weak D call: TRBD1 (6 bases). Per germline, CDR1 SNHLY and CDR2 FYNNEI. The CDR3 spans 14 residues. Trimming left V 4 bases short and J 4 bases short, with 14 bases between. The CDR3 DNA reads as TGTGCCAGCAGTGGGAGAGGCAGGGGTTACGAGCAGTACTTC. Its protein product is CASSGRGRGYEQYF.

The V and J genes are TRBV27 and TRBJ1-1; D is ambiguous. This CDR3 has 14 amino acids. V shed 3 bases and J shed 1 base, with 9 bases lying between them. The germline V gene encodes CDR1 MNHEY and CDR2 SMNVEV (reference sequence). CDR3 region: CASSLSHRNTEAFF. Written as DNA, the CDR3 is TGTGCCAGCAGTTTGAGCCACCGGAACACTGAAGCTTTCTTT.

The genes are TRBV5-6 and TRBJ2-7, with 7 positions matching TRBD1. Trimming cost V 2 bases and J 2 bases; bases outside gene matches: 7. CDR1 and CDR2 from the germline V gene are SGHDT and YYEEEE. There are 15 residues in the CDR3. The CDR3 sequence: CASSLGGMRAYEQYF. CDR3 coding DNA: TGTGCCAGCAGCTTAGGGGGCATGAGGGCCTACGAGCAGTACTTC.

The CDR3 spells CARSLDSLTGELFF. The DNA of the CDR3 is TGTGCCAGAAGCTTGGACAGTCTCACCGGGGAGCTGTTTTTT. The gene calls are TRBV5-3 and TRBJ2-2; D gene unclear. Being an ORF, TRBV5-3 has a function that is uncertain. V was clipped by 0 bases and J by 4 bases, with 7 bases between them. The CDR3 has 14 amino acids.

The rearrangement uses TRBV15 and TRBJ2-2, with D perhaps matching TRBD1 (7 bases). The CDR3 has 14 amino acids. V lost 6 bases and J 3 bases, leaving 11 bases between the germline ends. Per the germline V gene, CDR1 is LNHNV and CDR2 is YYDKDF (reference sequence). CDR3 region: CATRQGGDTGELFF. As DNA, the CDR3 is TGTGCCACCAGGCAGGGGGGAGACACCGGGGAGCTGTTTTTT.

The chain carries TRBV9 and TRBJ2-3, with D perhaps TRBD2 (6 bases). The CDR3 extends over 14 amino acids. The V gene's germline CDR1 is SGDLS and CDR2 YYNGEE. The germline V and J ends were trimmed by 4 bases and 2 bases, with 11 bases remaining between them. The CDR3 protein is CASSPRDFTDTQYF. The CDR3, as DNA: TGTGCCAGCAGCCCCCGGGACTTCACAGATACGCAGTATTTT.

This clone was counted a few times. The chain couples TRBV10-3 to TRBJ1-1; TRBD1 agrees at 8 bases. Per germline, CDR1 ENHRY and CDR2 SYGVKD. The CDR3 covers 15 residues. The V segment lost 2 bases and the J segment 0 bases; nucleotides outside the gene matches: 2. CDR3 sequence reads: CAISEGQGMNTEAFF. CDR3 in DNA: TGTGCCATCAGTGAGGGACAGGGAATGAACACTGAAGCTTTCTTT.

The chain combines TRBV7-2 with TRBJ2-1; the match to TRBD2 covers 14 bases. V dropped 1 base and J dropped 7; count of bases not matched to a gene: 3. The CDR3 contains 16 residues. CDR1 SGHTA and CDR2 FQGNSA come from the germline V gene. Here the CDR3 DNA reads TGTGCCAGCAGCTTAGGACTAGCGGGAGGGCGGAATGAGCAGTTCTTC. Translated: CASSLGLAGGRNEQFF.

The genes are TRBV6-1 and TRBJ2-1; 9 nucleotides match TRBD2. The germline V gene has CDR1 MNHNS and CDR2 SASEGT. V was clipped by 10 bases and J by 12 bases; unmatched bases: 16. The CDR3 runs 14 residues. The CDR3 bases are TGTGCCACCTGGACTATCGGGCGGGAGGGCCGGCAGTTCTTC. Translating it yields CATWTIGREGRQFF.

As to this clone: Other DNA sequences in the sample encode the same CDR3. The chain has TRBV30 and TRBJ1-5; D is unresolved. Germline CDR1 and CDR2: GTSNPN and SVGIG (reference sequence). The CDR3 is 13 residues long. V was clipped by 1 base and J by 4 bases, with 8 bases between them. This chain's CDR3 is CAWSGQTNQPQHF. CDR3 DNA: TGTGCCTGGAGTGGTCAAACTAATCAGCCCCAGCATTTT. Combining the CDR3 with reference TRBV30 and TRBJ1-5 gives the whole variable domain SQTIHQWPATLVQPVGSPLSLECTVEGTSNPNLYWYRQAAGRGLQLLFYSVGIGQISSEVPQNLSASRPQDRQFILSSKKLLLSDSGFYLCAWSGQTNQPQHFGDGTRLSIL.

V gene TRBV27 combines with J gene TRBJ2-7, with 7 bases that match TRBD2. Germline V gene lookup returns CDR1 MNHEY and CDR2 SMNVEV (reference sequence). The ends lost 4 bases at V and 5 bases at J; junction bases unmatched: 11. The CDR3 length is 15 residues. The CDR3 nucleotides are TGTGCCAGCAGTTATGAGCGGGGTACACCCCACGAGCAGTACTTC. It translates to CASSYERGTPHEQYF.

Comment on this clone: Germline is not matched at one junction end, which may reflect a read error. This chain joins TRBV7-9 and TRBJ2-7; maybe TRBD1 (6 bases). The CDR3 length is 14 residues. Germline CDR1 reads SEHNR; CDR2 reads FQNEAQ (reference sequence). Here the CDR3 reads CSSSSGQRAYEQYF. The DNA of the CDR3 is TGTTCCAGCAGCTCGGGACAAAGAGCCTACGAGCAGTACTTC.

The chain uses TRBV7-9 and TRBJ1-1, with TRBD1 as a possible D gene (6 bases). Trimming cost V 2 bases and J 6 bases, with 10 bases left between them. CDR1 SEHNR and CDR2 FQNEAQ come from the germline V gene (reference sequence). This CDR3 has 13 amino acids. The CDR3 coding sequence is TGTGCCAGCAGCTTAAGGGGGAAGTCTGAAGCTTTCTTT. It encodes CASSLRGKSEAFF.

The CDR3 nucleotides are TGTGCCAGCAGTGAACCCCTCGTCGACAGCCACTATGGCTACACCTTC. This sequence encodes CASSEPLVDSHYGYTF. The chain joins TRBV6-1 to TRBJ1-2; D is perhaps TRBD1 (5 bases). The CDR3 totals 16 residues. The germline V and J ends were trimmed by 2 bases and 3 bases, with 16 bases remaining between them. Germline V lookup: CDR1 MNHNS, CDR2 SASEGT.

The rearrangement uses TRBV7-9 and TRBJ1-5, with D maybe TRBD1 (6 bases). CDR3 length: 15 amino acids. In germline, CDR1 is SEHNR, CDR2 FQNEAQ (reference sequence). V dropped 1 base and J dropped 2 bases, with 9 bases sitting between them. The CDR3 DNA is TGTGCCAGCAGCTTAGGGGGACACGGCAATCAGCCCCAGCATTTT. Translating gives CASSLGGHGNQPQHF.

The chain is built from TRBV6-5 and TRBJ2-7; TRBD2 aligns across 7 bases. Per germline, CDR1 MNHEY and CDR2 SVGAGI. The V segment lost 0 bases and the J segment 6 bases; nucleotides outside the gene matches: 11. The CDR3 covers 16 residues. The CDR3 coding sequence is TGTGCCAGCAGTTACTCGGTTCGAGAGGGAGGGATCGAGCAGTACTTC. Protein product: CASSYSVREGGIEQYF.

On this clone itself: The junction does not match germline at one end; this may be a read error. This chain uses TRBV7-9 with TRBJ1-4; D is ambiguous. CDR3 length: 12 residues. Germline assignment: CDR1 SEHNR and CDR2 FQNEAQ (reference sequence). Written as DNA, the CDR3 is TGTTCCAGCAGCAACCGGGGAGGAAAACTGTTTTTT. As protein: CSSSNRGGKLFF.

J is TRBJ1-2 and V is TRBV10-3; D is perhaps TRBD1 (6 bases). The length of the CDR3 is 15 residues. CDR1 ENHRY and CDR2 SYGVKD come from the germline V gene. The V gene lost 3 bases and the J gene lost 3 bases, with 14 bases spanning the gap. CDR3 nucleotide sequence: TGTGCCATCAGTGACAGGGAGGGGGGAGACTATGGCTACACCTTC. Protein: CAISDREGGDYGYTF.

The CDR3 region is CASSVGLAAVGETQYF. DNA for the CDR3: TGTGCCAGCAGCGTAGGCCTAGCGGCAGTCGGGGAGACCCAGTACTTC. The chain employs TRBV9 and TRBJ2-5; TRBD2 matches at 7 bases. The germline gives CDR1 SGDLS, CDR2 YYNGEE. After removal of 0 bases from V and 5 bases from J, the junction contained 10 bases not matched to a gene. The CDR3 has 16 amino acids.

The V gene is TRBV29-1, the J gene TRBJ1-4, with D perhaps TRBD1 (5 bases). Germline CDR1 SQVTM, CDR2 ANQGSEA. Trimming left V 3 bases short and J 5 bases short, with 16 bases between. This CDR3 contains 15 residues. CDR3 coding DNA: TGCAGCGTTGAGAAGGGGCAGGGAGGGAATGAAAAACTGTTTTTT. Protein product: CSVEKGQGGNEKLFF.

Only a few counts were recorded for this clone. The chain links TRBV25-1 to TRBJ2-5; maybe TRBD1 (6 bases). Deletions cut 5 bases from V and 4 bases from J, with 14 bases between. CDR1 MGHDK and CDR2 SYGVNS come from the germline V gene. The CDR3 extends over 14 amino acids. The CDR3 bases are TGTGCCAGCAGTAACAGGGTTGGTGTAGAGACCCAGTACTTC. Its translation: CASSNRVGVETQYF.

The CDR3 loop is CASSSSRQGASSYTF. The CDR3 DNA reads as TGCGCCAGCAGCTCGTCCAGGCAGGGGGCGTCGAGCTACACCTTC. The chain recombines TRBV5-1 with TRBJ1-2; TRBD1 matches 8 bases. The CDR3 has 15 residues. V shed 3 bases and J 9 bases; nucleotides not matched to a gene: 13. Per the germline V gene, CDR1 is SGHRS and CDR2 is YFSETQ.

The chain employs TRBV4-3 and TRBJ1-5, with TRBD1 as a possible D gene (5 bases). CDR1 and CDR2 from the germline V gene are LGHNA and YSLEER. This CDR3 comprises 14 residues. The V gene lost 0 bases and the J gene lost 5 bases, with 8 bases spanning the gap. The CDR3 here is CASSQDKGDQPQHF. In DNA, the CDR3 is TGCGCCAGCAGCCAAGATAAAGGGGATCAGCCCCAGCATTTT.

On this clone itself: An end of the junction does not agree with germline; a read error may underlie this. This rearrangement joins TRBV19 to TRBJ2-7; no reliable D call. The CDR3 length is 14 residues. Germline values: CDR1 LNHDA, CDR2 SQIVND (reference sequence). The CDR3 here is CASSPSRGSASFTF. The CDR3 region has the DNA TGTGCCAGTAGTCCCTCTCGTGGCAGCGCCTCCTTCACATTC.

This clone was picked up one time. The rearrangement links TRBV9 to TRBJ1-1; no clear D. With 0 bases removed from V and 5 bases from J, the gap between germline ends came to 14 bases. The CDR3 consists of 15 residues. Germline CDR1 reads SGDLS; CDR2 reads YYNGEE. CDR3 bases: TGTGCCAGCAGCGTAGCGGCGGTTTCGAGGACTGAAGCTTTCTTT. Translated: CASSVAAVSRTEAFF.